One sample yielded the 15 T cell receptor beta chains listed below, sequenced in a study of blood T cell repertoires in COVID-19 (dated by TCRdb to the early 2020s). The library was prepared using the immunoSEQ multiplex PCR assay. In its TCRdb copy, this immuneACCESS table keeps in-frame sequences only and misses some clones. Where compared with another copy, unresolved V genes explain less than half of these, and the others have no known cause. This sample has some 270,000 clones in its table, and approximately 89% of those were observed once. Over 8% of the sample is in the top ten clones. Sequenced: peripheral blood. These TCRs come from a man in his forties with active or convalescent COVID-19.

This rearrangement joins TRBV7-8 to TRBJ1-4; D gene unclear. The CDR3 loop spans 15 amino acids. CDR1 is SGHVS and CDR2 is FQNEAQ in the germline V gene. V was shortened by 5 bases and J by 3 bases, with 13 bases between the two germline ends. For the CDR3, the DNA is TGTGCCAGCAGCGCATTCGAGGTTCCTAATGAAAAACTGTTTTTT. It codes for CASSAFEVPNEKLFF.

The chain is built from TRBV3-1 (or the pseudogene TRBV3-2) and TRBJ2-1; 7 bases map to TRBD2. CDR1 LGHDT and CDR2 YNNKEL come from the germline V gene (reference sequence). CDR3 size: 17 residues. V shed 1 base and J 4 bases; nucleotides not matched to a gene: 10. The CDR3 region is CASSQGGAGEGYNEQFF. Here the CDR3 DNA reads TGTGCCAGCAGCCAAGGGGGTGCGGGAGAAGGGTACAATGAGCAGTTCTTC.

The chain uses TRBV25-1 and TRBJ2-7; 10 positions agree with TRBD1. Per germline, CDR1 MGHDK and CDR2 SYGVNS. V dropped 5 bases and J dropped 2; count of bases not matched to a gene: 3. This CDR3 contains 14 residues. The CDR3 DNA reads as TGTGCCAGCAGTTTAGGGACAGGGGCCTACGAGCAGTACTTC. Its protein product is CASSLGTGAYEQYF.

V and J are TRBV13 and TRBJ2-7, with 7 bases lining up with TRBD2. CDR1 and CDR2 from the germline V gene are PRHDT and FYEKMQ (reference sequence). This CDR3 spans 13 amino acids. V shed 6 bases and J 0 bases; nucleotides not matched to a gene: 2. This CDR3 reads CASSGGSSYEQYF. The CDR3 DNA reads TGTGCCAGCAGTGGCGGGAGCTCCTACGAGCAGTACTTC.

This clone was found a few times. V and J are TRBV20-1 and TRBJ2-3, with TRBD1 matching 8 bases. V lost 8 bases to trimming and J lost 11 bases; unmatched junction nucleotides: 9. CDR3 length: 11 amino acids. Germline loops: CDR1 DFQATT, CDR2 SNEGSKA (reference sequence). CDR3 amino acids: CSHLLGQEQYF. The CDR3 DNA is TGCAGTCACCTTTTGGGACAGGAGCAGTATTTT.

This clone was recorded a few times. This chain joins TRBV7-9 and TRBJ2-2; 10 bases are shared with TRBD1. Looked up from germline, CDR1 is SEHNR and CDR2 is FQNEAQ (reference sequence). With 4 bases clipped from V and 5 bases from J, the junction kept 4 bases outside the gene matches. The CDR3 runs 15 residues. CDR3 in amino acids: CASSSRTGGTGELFF. CDR3 in DNA: TGTGCCAGCAGCTCCCGGACAGGGGGGACCGGGGAGCTGTTTTTT.

The chain has TRBV11-1 and TRBJ2-5; 7 nucleotides match TRBD2. This CDR3 region has 15 residues. Germline V gene data show CDR1 as SGHAT and CDR2 as FQDESV (reference sequence). Trimming at V came to 7 bases and at J to 3 bases, leaving 11 bases not matched to a gene. This CDR3 is CASTLGEGLEETQYF. Here the CDR3 DNA reads TGTGCCAGCACCCTGGGGGAGGGCTTGGAAGAGACCCAGTACTTC.

This clone came up once. The chain's CDR3 is CASSARAGGSYNEQFF. CDR3 nucleotides: TGTGCCAGTAGCGCTCGAGCGGGGGGGTCCTACAATGAGCAGTTCTTC. The V call is TRBV19, the J call TRBJ2-1, with 10 bases matching TRBD2. Per the germline V gene, CDR1 is LNHDA and CDR2 is SQIVND (reference sequence). Germline trimming cut 6 bases from V and 1 base from J; bases unmatched to any gene: 6. This CDR3 contains 16 residues.

The V call is TRBV7-9, the J call TRBJ2-2; a possible D gene is TRBD2 (6 bases). CDR3 length equals 17 residues. Trimming left V 5 bases short and J 0 bases short, with 16 bases between. Per the germline V gene, CDR1 is SEHNR and CDR2 is FQNEAQ (reference sequence). In DNA, the CDR3 is TGTGCCAGCAGCCCCCCACTAGCAGACTCGAACACCGGGGAGCTGTTTTTT. This gives the protein CASSPPLADSNTGELFF.

This clone has just one count. The chain is built from TRBV6-5 and TRBJ1-4; 10 bases map to TRBD1. Germline CDR1 reads MNHEY; CDR2 reads SVGAGI. CDR3 length: 16 residues. The V gene end was trimmed by 4 bases and the J gene end by 3 bases; junction bases not matched to a gene: 5. CDR3 residues: CASSLGQGTANEKLFF. The CDR3 nucleotides are TGTGCCAGCAGTTTGGGACAGGGGACTGCTAATGAAAAACTGTTTTTT.

This chain joins TRBV30 and TRBJ2-2; D not resolved. Germline V gene lookup returns CDR1 GTSNPN and CDR2 SVGIG (reference sequence). The CDR3 has 13 amino acids. V gave up 6 bases and J gave up 3 bases, with 11 bases separating them. The CDR3 DNA sequence: TGTGCCTGTGACAAGACCTACACCGGGGAGCTGTTTTTT. Its translation: CACDKTYTGELFF.

This clone was recorded once. The chain is built from TRBV6-5 and TRBJ2-1, with 8 bases aligning to TRBD1. Trimming removed 0 bases from V and 5 bases from J; junction bases left unmatched: 3. The CDR3 extends over 15 amino acids. CDR1 and CDR2 from the germline V gene are MNHEY and SVGAGI. As DNA, the CDR3 is TGTGCCAGCAGTTACTCGGGACAGGCAAACAATGAGCAGTTCTTC. Translating gives CASSYSGQANNEQFF.

This chain joins TRBV7-9 and TRBJ1-2, with a tentative D call TRBD1 (6 bases). The CDR3 loop spans 11 amino acids. The germline gives CDR1 SEHNR, CDR2 FQNEAQ (reference sequence). Trimming left V 5 bases short and J 7 bases short, with 8 bases between. The CDR3 loop reads CASSVQGGYTF. CDR3 nucleotides: TGTGCCAGCAGCGTACAGGGTGGCTACACCTTC.

The chain joins TRBV19 to TRBJ2-3; TRBD1 aligns across 7 bases. Germline V gene lookup returns CDR1 LNHDA and CDR2 SQIVND (reference sequence). CDR3 size: 12 residues. J gave up 9 bases and V 4 bases, and 4 bases lay outside the gene matches. As DNA, the CDR3 is TGTGCCAGTAGTAAGGACAGGAGGACGCAGTATTTT. This codes for CASSKDRRTQYF. The entire variable domain, with the rest obtained from reference TRBV19 and TRBJ2-3, is as follows: DGGITQSPKYLFRKEGQNVTLSCEQNLNHDAMYWYRQDPGQGLRLIYYSQIVNDFQKGDIAEGYSVSREKKESFPLTVTSAQKNPTAFYLCASSKDRRTQYFGPGTRLTVL.

The chain combines TRBV11-3 with TRBJ2-2, with D tentatively TRBD2 (6 bases). V lost 1 base and J 0 bases, leaving 21 bases between the germline ends. The germline V gene encodes CDR1 SGHNT and CDR2 YENEEA. The CDR3 runs 20 residues. As DNA, the CDR3 is TGTGCCAGCAGCTTAGTGCGCCATTCCGCTCCGGGGGCGAACACCGGGGAGCTGTTTTTT. As protein: CASSLVRHSAPGANTGELFF.